The 19 T cell receptor beta chains given below trace back to one sample, sequenced in a study of Ad26.COV2.S vaccination and SARS-CoV-2 variants. Assay used: immunoSEQ multiplex PCR; TCRdb lists only in-frame clones, some missing. Here the sample spans 300,000 to 400,000 clones, 86% being singletons. Treatment described: around 19 received Ad26.COV2.S at low or high dose, single or two shots; five or six received placebo; per-sample allocation not given. Sampling was performed 63 days after the first vaccine or placebo injection. This sample comprised peripheral blood, obtained in a trial of Ad26.COV2.S vaccine versus placebo. Source of these receptors: a person aged 18-60 years who received the Ad26.COV2.S COVID-19 vaccine or a placebo.

This chain uses TRBV2 with TRBJ2-7; 7 nucleotides line up with TRBD2. This CDR3 region has 14 residues. Germline values: CDR1 SNHLY, CDR2 FYNNEI. Germline trimming cut 7 bases from V and 6 bases from J; bases unmatched to any gene: 12. DNA for the CDR3: TGTGCCAGCATGGGGGGGACGAACTTAGGCGAGCAGTACTTC. It is translated as CASMGGTNLGEQYF. The whole variable domain, filled in from reference TRBV2 and TRBJ2-7, reads EPEVTQTPSHQVTQMGQEVILRCVPISNHLYFYWYRQILGQKVEFLVSFYNNEISEKSEIFDDQFSVERPDGSNFTLKIRSTKLEDSAMYFCASMGGTNLGEQYFGPGTRLTVT.

The CDR3 is CASSVQGLESDTIYF. CDR3 DNA: TGCGCCAGCAGCGTACAGGGATTGGAGAGCGACACCATATATTTT. J is TRBJ1-3 and V is TRBV4-1; perhaps TRBD1 as D (6 bases). The V end was cut by 5 bases, the J end by 8 bases, with 19 bases between. The CDR3 is 15 amino acids. Germline-derived CDR1 and CDR2 are MGHRA and YSYEKL.

This clone was detected a few times. This rearrangement joins TRBV14 to TRBJ1-3; 10 bases agree with TRBD1. From germline, CDR1 is SGHDN and CDR2 FVKESK. The CDR3 sequence is 17 residues long. The trim removed 4 bases at V and 1 base at J, leaving 7 bases unmatched. CDR3 in amino acids: CASSRQTGGLSGNTIYF. CDR3 coding DNA: TGTGCCAGCAGCCGCCAGACAGGGGGCCTATCTGGAAACACCATATATTTT.

The J gene is TRBJ2-7, the V gene TRBV7-2; D remains unclear. The V end was cut by 2 bases, the J end by 5 bases, with 10 bases between. The CDR3 length is 13 residues. CDR1 is SGHTA, CDR2 FQGNSA, per germline. This chain's CDR3 is CASSLYGVHEQYF. In DNA form, the CDR3 reads TGTGCCAGCAGCTTATATGGGGTCCACGAGCAGTACTTC.

This chain connects TRBV9 to TRBJ1-5; D perhaps matches TRBD1 (5 bases). Looked up from germline, CDR1 is SGDLS and CDR2 is YYNGEE. Trimming took off 0 bases at V and 3 bases at J, with 7 bases between the two ends. This CDR3 has 14 amino acids. CDR3 sequence reads: CASSVGQYNQPQHF. CDR3 nucleotides: TGTGCCAGCAGCGTAGGACAGTACAATCAGCCCCAGCATTTT.

V usage is TRBV2 and J usage is TRBJ1-5; no definite D call. The CDR3 runs 13 residues. Germline CDR1 reads SNHLY; CDR2 reads FYNNEI. The V and J ends lost 2 bases and 5 bases respectively, with 7 bases between them. The CDR3 bases are TGTGCCAGCAGTGAAATGATTTATCAGCCCCAGCATTTT. Translating gives CASSEMIYQPQHF.

This chain joins TRBV5-4 and TRBJ1-6, with TRBD1 as a possible D gene (6 bases). The CDR3 spans 15 residues. From germline, CDR1 is SGHNT and CDR2 YYREEE (reference sequence). The germline V and J ends were trimmed by 0 bases and 6 bases, with 10 bases remaining between them. The CDR3 nucleotides are TGTGCCAGCAGCTTGGCCCAGGGGCGTAATTCACCCCTCCACTTT. Its protein product is CASSLAQGRNSPLHF.

This sequence joins TRBV12-3 or TRBV12-4 and TRBJ2-1; 7 nucleotides agree with TRBD2. CDR3 size: 11 residues. J was trimmed by 15 bases and V by 1 base; bases with no gene match: 3. The CDR3 loop reads CASSLGRELFF. CDR3 nucleotides: TGTGCCAGCAGTTTAGGGCGGGAGTTGTTCTTC.

This clone turned up a few times. This rearrangement joins TRBV10-3 to TRBJ1-6, with 8 bases that match TRBD1. The CDR3 length is 15 residues. From germline, CDR1 is ENHRY and CDR2 SYGVKD. V lost 0 bases to trimming and J lost 10 bases; unmatched junction nucleotides: 5. CDR3 DNA: TGTGCCATCAGTGAGTCCGCAGGGGGCACGTCACCCCTCCACTTT. Protein: CAISESAGGTSPLHF.

V usage is TRBV7-9 and J usage is TRBJ2-7; no clear D. The V gene lost 2 bases and the J gene lost 0 bases, with 5 bases spanning the gap. There are 13 residues in the CDR3. CDR1 and CDR2 (germline): SEHNR, FQNEAQ (reference sequence). The CDR3 nucleotides read TGTGCCAGCAGCTTACTGGCCTCCTACGAGCAGTACTTC. It specifies CASSLLASYEQYF.

The rearrangement links TRBV24-1 to TRBJ2-7; 7 bases map to TRBD1. This CDR3 has 14 residues. V gave up 4 bases and J gave up 7 bases; unmatched junction bases: 9. Germline-derived CDR1 and CDR2 are KGHDR and SFDVKD. In DNA form, the CDR3 reads TGTGCCACCAGTGAGGGACAGTCCCTCAAGGAGCAGTACTTC. Protein sequence: CATSEGQSLKEQYF.

The chain's CDR3 is CASSTTGAYGYTF. The CDR3 coding sequence is TGTGCCAGCAGTACCACAGGGGCCTATGGCTACACCTTC. This rearrangement joins TRBV28 to TRBJ1-2, with TRBD1 matching over 7 bases. This CDR3 contains 13 residues. The ends lost 5 bases at V and 4 bases at J; junction bases unmatched: 4. The V gene's germline CDR1 is MDHEN and CDR2 SYDVKM.

V and J are TRBV19 and TRBJ2-2; D is unclear. Germline V gene sequence: CDR1 LNHDA, CDR2 SQIVND (reference sequence). This CDR3 spans 14 amino acids. V lost 7 bases and J 4 bases, leaving 13 bases between the germline ends. Here the CDR3 DNA reads TGTGCCAGTAAAAAAGACGGAAGCACCGGGGAGCTGTTTTTT. It is translated as CASKKDGSTGELFF.

The chain is built from TRBV9 and TRBJ2-2; TRBD2 agrees at 7 bases. The CDR3 runs to 17 residues. Per germline, CDR1 SGDLS and CDR2 YYNGEE. V was clipped by 2 bases and J by 1 base; unmatched bases: 8. In DNA form, the CDR3 reads TGTGCCAGCAGCGTGAGGCTAGCGGCCTTGAACACCGGGGAGCTGTTTTTT. It is translated as CASSVRLAALNTGELFF. Based on the CDR3 plus reference TRBV9 and TRBJ2-2, the full variable domain is DSGVTQTPKHLITATGQRVTLRCSPRSGDLSVYWYQQSLDQGLQFLIQYYNGEERAKGNILERFSAQQFPDLHSELNLSSLELGDSALYFCASSVRLAALNTGELFFGEGSRLTVL.

This clone was counted only a few times. The genes are TRBV27 and TRBJ1-1, with TRBD1 identical over 8 bases. CDR1 and CDR2 (germline): MNHEY, SMNVEV (reference sequence). The V segment lost 3 bases and the J segment 1 base; nucleotides outside the gene matches: 1. CDR3 size: 14 residues. The CDR3: CASSLGQANTEAFF. DNA of the CDR3: TGTGCCAGCAGTTTGGGACAGGCGAACACTGAAGCTTTCTTT.

The gene calls are TRBV24-1 and TRBJ2-5, with D maybe TRBD1 (6 bases). The germline V gene encodes CDR1 KGHDR and CDR2 SFDVKD. This CDR3 has 16 amino acids. The V end was cut by 4 bases, the J end by 2 bases, with 16 bases between. The chain's CDR3 is CATSDPDRNIQETQYF. In DNA form, the CDR3 reads TGTGCCACCAGTGACCCCGACAGGAATATACAAGAGACCCAGTACTTC.

The chain uses TRBV28 and TRBJ2-2; TRBD2 is a possible D gene (6 bases). The CDR3 spans 14 residues. Trimming stripped 4 bases from V and 1 base from J, with 7 bases between. The germline CDR1 and CDR2 sequences are MDHEN and SYDVKM. The CDR3 spells CASSYSGNTGELFF. CDR3 sequence (DNA): TGTGCCAGCAGTTATAGCGGGAACACCGGGGAGCTGTTTTTT.

The V gene is TRBV7-2, the J gene TRBJ1-6, with 8 bases lining up with TRBD1. The CDR3 covers 14 residues. The ends lost 5 bases at V and 10 bases at J; junction bases unmatched: 7. Germline V gives CDR1 SGHTA, CDR2 FQGNSA. In DNA form, the CDR3 reads TGTGCCAGCAGCCCCGACAGGGGCCGGTCACCCCTCCACTTT. Encoded protein: CASSPDRGRSPLHF.

The chain recombines TRBV27 with TRBJ1-2; no clear D gene. There are 13 residues in the CDR3. V was clipped by 3 bases and J by 3 bases, with 8 bases between them. CDR1 and CDR2 from the germline V gene are MNHEY and SMNVEV (reference sequence). CDR3: CASSLDGYYGYTF. Here the CDR3 DNA reads TGTGCCAGCAGTTTGGACGGCTACTATGGCTACACCTTC.